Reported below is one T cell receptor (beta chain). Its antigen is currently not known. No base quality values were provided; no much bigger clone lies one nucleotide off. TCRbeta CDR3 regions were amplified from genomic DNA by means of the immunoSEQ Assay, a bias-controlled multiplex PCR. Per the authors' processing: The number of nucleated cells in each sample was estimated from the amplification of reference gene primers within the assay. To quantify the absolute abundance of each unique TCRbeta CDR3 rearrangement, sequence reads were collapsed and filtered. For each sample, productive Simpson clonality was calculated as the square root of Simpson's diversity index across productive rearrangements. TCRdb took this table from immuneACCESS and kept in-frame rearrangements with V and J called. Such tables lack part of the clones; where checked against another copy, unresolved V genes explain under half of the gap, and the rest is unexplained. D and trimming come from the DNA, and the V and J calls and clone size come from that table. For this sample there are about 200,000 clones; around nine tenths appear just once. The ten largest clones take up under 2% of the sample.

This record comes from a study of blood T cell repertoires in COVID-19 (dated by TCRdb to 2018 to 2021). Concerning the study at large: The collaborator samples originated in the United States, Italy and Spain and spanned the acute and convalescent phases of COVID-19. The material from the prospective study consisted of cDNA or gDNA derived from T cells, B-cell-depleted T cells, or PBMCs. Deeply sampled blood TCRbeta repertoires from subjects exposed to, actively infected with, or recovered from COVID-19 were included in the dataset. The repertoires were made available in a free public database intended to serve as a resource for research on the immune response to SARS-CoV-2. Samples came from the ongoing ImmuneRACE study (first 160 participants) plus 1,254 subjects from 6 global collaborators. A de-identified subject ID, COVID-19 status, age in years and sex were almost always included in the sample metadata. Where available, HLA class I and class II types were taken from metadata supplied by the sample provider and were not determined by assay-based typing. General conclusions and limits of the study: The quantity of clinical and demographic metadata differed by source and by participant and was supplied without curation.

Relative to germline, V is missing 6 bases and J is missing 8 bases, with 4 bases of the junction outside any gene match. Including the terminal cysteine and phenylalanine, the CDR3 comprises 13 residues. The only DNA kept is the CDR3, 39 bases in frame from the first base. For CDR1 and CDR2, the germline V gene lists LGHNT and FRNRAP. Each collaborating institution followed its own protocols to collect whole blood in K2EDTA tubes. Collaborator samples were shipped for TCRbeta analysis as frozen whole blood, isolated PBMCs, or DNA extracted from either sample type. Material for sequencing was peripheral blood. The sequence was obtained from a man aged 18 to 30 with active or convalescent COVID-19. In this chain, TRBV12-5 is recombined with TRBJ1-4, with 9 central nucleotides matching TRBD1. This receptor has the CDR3 CASGGQGGEKLFF. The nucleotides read TGTGCTAGTGGGGGACAGGGCGGGGAAAAACTGTTTTTT.